The entry below describes one TCR beta chain. The data are from a study of blood T cell repertoires in COVID-19. This table comes from immunoSEQ multiplex PCR, and its TCRdb copy is limited to in-frame clones, with some not included. The table includes roughly 80,000 clones, roughly 90% detected once. The CDR3 consists of 15 residues. CDR1 is SGHTA, CDR2 FQGNSA, per germline. V was clipped by 5 bases and J by 4 bases; unmatched bases: 7. Specimen: peripheral blood. The chain employs TRBV7-2 and TRBJ2-1, with TRBD2 matching over 8 bases. The sequence was collected from a woman of 80 years or more with acute or convalescent COVID-19. The CDR3 DNA follows: TGTGCCAGCAGCATTAGCGGGGAACCGTACAATGAGCAGTTCTTC. Translated: CASSISGEPYNEQFF.